The 4 T cell receptor beta chains reported below all come from one sample, sequenced in a study of T-cell reconstitution after alpha-beta-depleted transplantation in children (dated by TCRdb to about 2016). Library method: PCR. The sequencing machine was an Illumina HiSeq 2500. TCR libraries were prepared with molecular barcoding, using unique molecular identifiers to normalize TCRbeta repertoire quantification. In-frame beta chains were kept once TCRdb had trimmed the public reads at Q25 with fastp and called clones with MiXCR. Records with the same CDR3 protein are collapsed into one entry carrying the most frequent genes and DNA. For this sample there are about 870,000 distinct CDR3 sequences; less than 20% appear just once. Jointly, the top ten make up approximately 5% of the sample. Reading the label with the study, this specimen's treatment or condition is: allogeneic hematopoietic cell transplantation with graft depleted of TCRalphabeta T cells and CD19 B cells.

This specimen consisted of PBMCs, mostly from graft donor cells, obtained 360 days after TCRalphabeta/CD19-depleted stem cell transplant. Source of these receptors: a male patient under 18 who had a stem cell transplant for acute lymphoblastic leukemia, so the T cells may come from the graft donor.

This chain connects TRBV18 to TRBJ2-1, with TRBD2 matching 8 bases. The length of the CDR3 is 14 residues. The germline V gene encodes CDR1 KGHSH and CDR2 LQKENI. J was trimmed by 10 bases and V by 4 bases; bases with no gene match: 9. The DNA of the CDR3 is TGTGCCAGCTCACTAGGGACTAGTTTGGGGGAGCAGTTCTTC. This encodes CASSLGTSLGEQFF.

There are a few counts of this clonotype. V gene TRBV5-1 combines with J gene TRBJ1-2; D is uncertain. V shed 0 bases and J shed 10 bases, with 13 bases lying between them. Looked up from germline, CDR1 is SGHRS and CDR2 is YFSETQ. The CDR3 runs to 13 residues. The DNA of the CDR3 is TGCGCCAGCAGCTTGGAACAGACACCTGACTACACCTTC. It translates to CASSLEQTPDYTF.

The chain couples TRBV4-2 to TRBJ2-7; TRBD2 might be the D (6 bases). This CDR3 has 14 amino acids. The V and J ends lost 3 bases and 2 bases respectively, with 11 bases between them. CDR1 is LGHNA, CDR2 YNFKEQ, per germline. The chain's CDR3 is CASSHGGDAYEQYF. The CDR3 DNA reads TGTGCCAGCAGCCACGGGGGTGATGCCTACGAGCAGTACTTC.

V is TRBV5-5 and J is TRBJ2-5, with TRBD2 as a possible D gene (6 bases). This CDR3 is 13 amino acids long. In germline, CDR1 is SGHKS, CDR2 YYEKEE (reference sequence). The V and J ends lost 2 bases and 3 bases respectively, with 8 bases between them. CDR3 residues: CASSFAGKETQYF. The DNA for the CDR3 is TGTGCCAGCAGCTTCGCGGGGAAAGAGACCCAGTACTTC. The full variable domain, its missing parts supplied by reference TRBV5-5 and TRBJ2-5, is DAGVTQSPTHLIKTRGQQVTLRCSPISGHKSVSWYQQVLGQGPQFIFQYYEKEERGRGNFPDRFSARQFPNYSSELNVNALLLGDSALYLCASSFAGKETQYFGPGTRLLVL.